Below, 5 T cell receptor beta chains from the same sample are listed, as sequenced in a study of blood T cell repertoires in COVID-19. The repertoire was sequenced with immunoSEQ multiplex PCR; TCRdb's copy has only in-frame clones and lacks some. The data hold about 190,000 clones, with around 86% observed a single time. Sequencing was performed on peripheral blood. The receptors derive from a man aged 35-49 years with acute or convalescent COVID-19.

This clone was observed a handful of times. This rearrangement joins TRBV6-1 to TRBJ1-2, with D possibly being TRBD1 (5 bases). The CDR3 runs to 12 residues. Germline V gene data show CDR1 as MNHNS and CDR2 as SASEGT. The ends were cut back, 2 bases at V and 9 bases at J, with 10 bases in the middle. This CDR3 reads CASSEWGGRYTF. CDR3 bases: TGTGCCAGCAGTGAATGGGGCGGTCGCTACACCTTC.

J is TRBJ2-3 and V is TRBV7-3; 11 bases are a match to TRBD2. The CDR3 runs 16 residues. Per germline, CDR1 SGHTA and CDR2 FQGTGA. The V segment lost 6 bases and the J segment 4 bases; nucleotides outside the gene matches: 9. This CDR3 reads CASSFPLAGVADTQYF. CDR3 nucleotide sequence: TGTGCCAGCAGTTTTCCACTAGCGGGGGTAGCAGATACGCAGTATTTT.

The chain couples TRBV12-3 or TRBV12-4 to TRBJ1-2; the D is unclear. V was clipped by 6 bases and J by 2 bases, with 7 bases between them. The CDR3 runs to 12 residues. CDR3 in amino acids: CASSSRNYGYTF. Here the CDR3 DNA reads TGTGCCAGCAGCTCCCGGAACTATGGCTACACCTTC.

The J gene is TRBJ2-5, the V gene TRBV5-4; 8 positions agree with TRBD2. Per the germline V gene, CDR1 is SGHNT and CDR2 is YYREEE (reference sequence). CDR3 size: 16 residues. V was clipped by 0 bases and J by 5 bases; unmatched bases: 9. The CDR3 here is CASSLGGGGRKETQYF. DNA for the CDR3: TGTGCCAGCAGCTTGGGTGGCGGGGGGCGGAAGGAGACCCAGTACTTC.

This clone has a single count. This rearrangement joins TRBV7-3 to TRBJ2-2; 14 bases are shared with TRBD2. V trimming: 4 bases; J trimming: 4 bases; junction bases outside the gene matches: 8. Germline-derived CDR1 and CDR2 are SGHTA and FQGTGA. CDR3 length: 18 residues. The CDR3 DNA reads as TGTGCCAGCAGCTCCCTGGGGACTAGCGGGGGAACCACCGGGGAGCTGTTTTTT. Residues: CASSSLGTSGGTTGELFF.